The clone carrying this TCR beta chain was seen at least ten times. Antigen specificity is unknown. This CDR3 comprises 14 residues. Per germline, CDR1 SQVTM and CDR2 ANQGSEA. With 4 bases removed from V and 4 bases from J, the gap between germline ends came to 14 bases. This entry belongs to a study of T cell repertoires in cytomegalovirus infection. Turning to the study itself: A matching HLA type, together with CMV infection, was signaled by public TCR beta signatures. Points from the study as a whole: Ex vivo, HLA-C-restricted CMV-specific TCR beta clonotypes prevailed over the rest of the response. Totalled public TCR beta family frequency picked out people who carried CMV plus the relevant HLA.

TCRdb passed the reads through MiXCR, listing each CDR3 protein once. The table records some 300,000 distinct CDR3 sequences, approximately 8.9% of them present only once. The sequence derives from a human donor in good health (CMV status not recorded). Some clones in this sample may be carry-over from other donors' samples. Sequencing was done on a sample of PBMCs. The chain has TRBV29-1 and TRBJ2-1; D gene unclear. CDR3 DNA: TGCAGCGTTGGCCCCCGGACGAATTACAATGAGCAGTTCTTC. Amino acid sequence: CSVGPRTNYNEQFF.